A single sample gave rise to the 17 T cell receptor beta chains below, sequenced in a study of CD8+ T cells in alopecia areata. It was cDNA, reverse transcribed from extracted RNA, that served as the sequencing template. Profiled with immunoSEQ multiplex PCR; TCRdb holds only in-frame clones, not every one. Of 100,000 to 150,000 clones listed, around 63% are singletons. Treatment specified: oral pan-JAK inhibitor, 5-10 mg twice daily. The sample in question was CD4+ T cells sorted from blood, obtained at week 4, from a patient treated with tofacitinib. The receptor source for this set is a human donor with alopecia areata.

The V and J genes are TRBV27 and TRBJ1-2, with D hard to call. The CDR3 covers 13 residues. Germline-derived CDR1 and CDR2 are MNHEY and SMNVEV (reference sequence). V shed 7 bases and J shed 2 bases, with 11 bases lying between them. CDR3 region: CASKEGRNYGYTF. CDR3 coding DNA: TGTGCCAGCAAAGAGGGCAGAAACTATGGCTACACCTTC.

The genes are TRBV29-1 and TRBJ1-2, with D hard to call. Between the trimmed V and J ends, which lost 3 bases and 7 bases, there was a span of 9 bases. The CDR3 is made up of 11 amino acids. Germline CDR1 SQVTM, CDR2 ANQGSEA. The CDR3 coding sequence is TGCAGCGTTGACAAGCCCCGTGGCTACACCTTC. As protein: CSVDKPRGYTF.

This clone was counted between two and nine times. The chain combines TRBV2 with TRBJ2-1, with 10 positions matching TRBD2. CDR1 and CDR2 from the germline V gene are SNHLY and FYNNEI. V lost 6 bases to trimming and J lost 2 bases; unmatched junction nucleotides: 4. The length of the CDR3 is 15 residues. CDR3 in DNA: TGTGCCAGCAGCGCGAGCGGGAGGGCCTACAATGAGCAGTTCTTC. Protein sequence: CASSASGRAYNEQFF.

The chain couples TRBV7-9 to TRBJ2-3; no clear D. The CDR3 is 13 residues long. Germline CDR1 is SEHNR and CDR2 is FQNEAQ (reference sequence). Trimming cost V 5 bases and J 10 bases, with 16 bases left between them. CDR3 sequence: CASSLPPERAQYF. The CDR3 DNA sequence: TGTGCCAGCAGCCTCCCCCCAGAACGGGCGCAGTATTTT.

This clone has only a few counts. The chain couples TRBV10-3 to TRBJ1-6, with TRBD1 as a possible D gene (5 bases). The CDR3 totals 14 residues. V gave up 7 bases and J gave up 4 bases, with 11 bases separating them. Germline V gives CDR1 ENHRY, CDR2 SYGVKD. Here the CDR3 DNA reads TGTGCCATCATGGCAGGGATGTATAATTCACCCCTCCACTTT. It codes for CAIMAGMYNSPLHF.

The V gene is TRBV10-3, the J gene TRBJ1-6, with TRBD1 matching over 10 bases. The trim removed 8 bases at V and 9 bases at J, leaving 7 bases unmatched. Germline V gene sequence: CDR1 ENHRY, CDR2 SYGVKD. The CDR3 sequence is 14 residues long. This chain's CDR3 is CAIGGRDRGSPLHF. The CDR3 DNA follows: TGTGCCATCGGAGGCCGGGACAGGGGTTCACCCCTCCACTTT.

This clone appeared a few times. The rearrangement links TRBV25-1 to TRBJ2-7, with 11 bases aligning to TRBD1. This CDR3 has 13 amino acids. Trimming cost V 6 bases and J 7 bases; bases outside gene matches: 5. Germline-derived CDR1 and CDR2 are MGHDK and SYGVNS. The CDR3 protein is CASSGQGAREQYF. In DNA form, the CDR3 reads TGTGCCAGCAGCGGACAGGGGGCGCGGGAGCAGTACTTC.

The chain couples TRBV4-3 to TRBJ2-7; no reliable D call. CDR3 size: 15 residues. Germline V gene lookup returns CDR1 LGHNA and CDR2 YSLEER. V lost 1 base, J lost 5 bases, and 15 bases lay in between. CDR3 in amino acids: CASSQVPSGWNEQYF. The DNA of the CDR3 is TGCGCCAGCAGCCAAGTCCCGTCGGGTTGGAACGAGCAGTACTTC.

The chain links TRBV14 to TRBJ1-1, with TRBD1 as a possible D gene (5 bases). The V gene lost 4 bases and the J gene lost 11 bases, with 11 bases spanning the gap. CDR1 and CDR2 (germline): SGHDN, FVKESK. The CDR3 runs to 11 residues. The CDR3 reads CASSPEGVAFF. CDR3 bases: TGTGCCAGCAGCCCCGAAGGGGTGGCTTTCTTT.

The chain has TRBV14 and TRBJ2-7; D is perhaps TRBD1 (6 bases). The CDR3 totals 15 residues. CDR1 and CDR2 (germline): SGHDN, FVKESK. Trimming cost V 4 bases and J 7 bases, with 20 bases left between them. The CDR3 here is CASSPQRQVVREQYF. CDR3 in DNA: TGTGCCAGCAGCCCTCAACGACAGGTAGTACGGGAGCAGTACTTC.

For the CDR3, the DNA is TGTGCCTGGAGTGGAGGTACCGCCTATGGCTACACCTTC. It encodes CAWSGGTAYGYTF. This sequence joins TRBV30 and TRBJ1-2; no reliable D call. CDR1 is GTSNPN and CDR2 is SVGIG in the germline V gene (reference sequence). This CDR3 is 13 amino acids long. The V end was cut by 1 base, the J end by 4 bases, with 10 bases between.

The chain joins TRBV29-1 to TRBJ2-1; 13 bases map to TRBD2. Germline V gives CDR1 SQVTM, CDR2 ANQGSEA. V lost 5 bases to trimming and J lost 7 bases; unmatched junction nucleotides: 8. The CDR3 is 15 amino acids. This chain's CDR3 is CSVLLLAGGPNEQFF. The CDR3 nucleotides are TGCAGCGTTCTTCTACTAGCGGGAGGGCCGAATGAGCAGTTCTTC.

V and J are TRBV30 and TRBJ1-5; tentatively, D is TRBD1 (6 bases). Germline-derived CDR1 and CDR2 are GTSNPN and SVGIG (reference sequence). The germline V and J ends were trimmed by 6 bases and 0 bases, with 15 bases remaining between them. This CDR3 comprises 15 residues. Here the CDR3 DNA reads TGTGCCTGCGAGACAGGAAGATATAGCAATCAGCCCCAGCATTTT. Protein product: CACETGRYSNQPQHF.

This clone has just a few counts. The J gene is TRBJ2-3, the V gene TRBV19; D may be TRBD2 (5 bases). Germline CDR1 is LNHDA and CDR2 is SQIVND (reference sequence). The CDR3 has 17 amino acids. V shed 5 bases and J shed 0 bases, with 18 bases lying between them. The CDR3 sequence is CASSGGRSGRSTDTQYF. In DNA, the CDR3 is TGTGCCAGTAGTGGAGGCAGGTCGGGGAGAAGCACAGATACGCAGTATTTT. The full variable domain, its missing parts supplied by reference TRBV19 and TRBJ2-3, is DGGITQSPKYLFRKEGQNVTLSCEQNLNHDAMYWYRQDPGQGLRLIYYSQIVNDFQKGDIAEGYSVSREKKESFPLTVTSAQKNPTAFYLCASSGGRSGRSTDTQYFGPGTRLTVL.

CDR3 nucleotide sequence: TGTGCCTGGAGCTGGCCTCGGGGAAGTAGCGGGGCATCCGAGCAGTACTTC. It is translated as CAWSWPRGSSGASEQYF. J is TRBJ2-7 and V is TRBV30, with 8 bases aligning to TRBD2. This CDR3 is built from 17 residues. The germline V gene encodes CDR1 GTSNPN and CDR2 SVGIG (reference sequence). The V segment lost 3 bases and the J segment 6 bases; nucleotides outside the gene matches: 19. The whole variable domain, remainder taken from reference TRBV30 and TRBJ2-7, is SQTIHQWPATLVQPVGSPLSLECTVEGTSNPNLYWYRQAAGRGLQLLFYSVGIGQISSEVPQNLSASRPQDRQFILSSKKLLLSDSGFYLCAWSWPRGSSGASEQYFGPGTRLTVT.

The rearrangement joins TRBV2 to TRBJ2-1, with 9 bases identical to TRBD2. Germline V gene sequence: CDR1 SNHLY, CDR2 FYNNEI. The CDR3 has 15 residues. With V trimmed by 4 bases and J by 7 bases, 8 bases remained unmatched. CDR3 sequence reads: CASSALRLAVNEQFF. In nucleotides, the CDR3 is TGTGCCAGCAGTGCTCTCCGACTAGCGGTAAATGAGCAGTTCTTC.

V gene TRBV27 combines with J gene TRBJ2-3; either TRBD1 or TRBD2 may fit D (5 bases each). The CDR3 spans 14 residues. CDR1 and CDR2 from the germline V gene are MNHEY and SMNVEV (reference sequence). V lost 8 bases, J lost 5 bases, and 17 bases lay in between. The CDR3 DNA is TGTGCCAGCTGGCGTGGGGGAATGGGAGATACGCAGTATTTT. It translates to CASWRGGMGDTQYF.